This TCR beta chain is from a study of T cells in Graves' hyperthyroidism and ophthalmopathy. The overall study: Before any treatment, at initial diagnosis, peripheral blood was collected.

Pregnant or lactating patients were excluded, as were those with uncontrolled infection or other autoimmune disease. Based on clinical symptoms, serum thyroxine and TRAb, thyroid ultrasound and orbital computed tomography, diagnoses were reached. Germline values: CDR1 SGHDT, CDR2 YYEEEE. The V end was cut by 0 bases, the J end by 9 bases, with 9 bases between. The CDR3 covers 12 residues. What was amplified from RNA transcripts were TCR beta CDR3 regions. When the TCR CDR3 underwent first-round RT-PCR, the HTBI primer set was used. TCRdb re-called the multiplex PCR reads through MiXCR, storing one row per CDR3 protein. The sample has about 350,000 distinct CDR3 sequences; more than 11% are singletons.

The V call is TRBV5-6, the J call TRBJ1-2, with no clear D. Sequencing input: blood. The sequence came from a woman aged 25 to 39 with Graves' hyperthyroidism. The CDR3 DNA is TGTGCCAGCAGCTTGGCTGGGGATAGCTACACCTTC. Its translation: CASSLAGDSYTF. Complete variable domain (other parts from reference TRBV5-6 and TRBJ1-2): DAGVTQSPTHLIKTRGQQVTLRCSPKSGHDTVSWYQQALGQGPQFIFQYYEEEERQRGNFPDRFSGHQFPNYSSELNVNALLLGDSALYLCASSLAGDSYTFGSGTRLTVV.